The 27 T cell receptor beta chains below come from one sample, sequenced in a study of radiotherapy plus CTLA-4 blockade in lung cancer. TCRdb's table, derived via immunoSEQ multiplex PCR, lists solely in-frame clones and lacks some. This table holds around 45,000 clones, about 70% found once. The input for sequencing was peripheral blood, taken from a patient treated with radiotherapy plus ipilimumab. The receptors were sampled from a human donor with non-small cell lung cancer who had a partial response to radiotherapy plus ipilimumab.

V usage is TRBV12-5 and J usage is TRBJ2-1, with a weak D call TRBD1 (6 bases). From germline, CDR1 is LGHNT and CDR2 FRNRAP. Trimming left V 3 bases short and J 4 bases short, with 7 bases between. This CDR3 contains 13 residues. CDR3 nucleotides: TGTGCTAGTGGTTTCGACAGGTACAATGAGCAGTTCTTC. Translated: CASGFDRYNEQFF.

This CDR3 reads CASSPGHRGEQFF. CDR3 coding DNA: TGTGCCAGCAGTCCGGGACATCGAGGGGAGCAGTTCTTC. The gene calls are TRBV28 and TRBJ2-1; tentatively, D is TRBD1 (6 bases). The V end was cut by 5 bases, the J end by 10 bases, with 15 bases between. Germline V lookup: CDR1 MDHEN, CDR2 SYDVKM. The CDR3 totals 13 residues.

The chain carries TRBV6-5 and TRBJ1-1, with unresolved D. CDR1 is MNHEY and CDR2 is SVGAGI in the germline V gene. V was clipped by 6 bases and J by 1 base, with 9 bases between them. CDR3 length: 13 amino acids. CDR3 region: CASSRVRNTEAFF. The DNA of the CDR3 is TGTGCCAGCAGCCGGGTCCGGAACACTGAAGCTTTCTTT.

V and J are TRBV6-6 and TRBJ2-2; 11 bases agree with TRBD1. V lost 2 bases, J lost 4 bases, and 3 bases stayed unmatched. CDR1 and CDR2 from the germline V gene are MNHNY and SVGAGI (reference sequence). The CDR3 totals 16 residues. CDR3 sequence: CASSYGQGARTGELFF. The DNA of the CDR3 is TGTGCCAGCAGTTACGGACAGGGGGCGCGCACCGGGGAGCTGTTTTTT.

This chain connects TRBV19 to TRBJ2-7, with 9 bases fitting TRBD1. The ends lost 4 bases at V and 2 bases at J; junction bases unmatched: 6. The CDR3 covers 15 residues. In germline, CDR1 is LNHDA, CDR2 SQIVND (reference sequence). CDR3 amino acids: CASSKLGQGTYEQYF. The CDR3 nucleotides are TGTGCCAGTAGTAAGCTGGGACAGGGTACCTACGAGCAGTACTTC.

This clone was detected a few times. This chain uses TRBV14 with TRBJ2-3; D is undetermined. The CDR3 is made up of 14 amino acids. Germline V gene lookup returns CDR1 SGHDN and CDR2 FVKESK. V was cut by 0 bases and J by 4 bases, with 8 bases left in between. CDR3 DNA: TGTGCCAGCAGCCAAGACTTCGGTGCAGATACGCAGTATTTT. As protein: CASSQDFGADTQYF. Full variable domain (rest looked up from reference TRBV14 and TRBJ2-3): EAGVTQFPSHSVIEKGQTVTLRCDPISGHDNLYWYRRVMGKEIKFLLHFVKESKQDESGMPNNRFLAERTGGTYSTLKVQPAELEDSGVYFCASSQDFGADTQYFGPGTRLTVL.

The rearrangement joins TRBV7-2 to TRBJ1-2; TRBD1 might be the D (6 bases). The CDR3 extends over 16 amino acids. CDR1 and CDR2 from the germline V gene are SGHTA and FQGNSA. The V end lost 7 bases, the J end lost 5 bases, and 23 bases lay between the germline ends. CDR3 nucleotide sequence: TGTGCCAGCAACCCCCGGCGCACAGGGTTGGGGTATGGCTACACCTTC. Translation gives CASNPRRTGLGYGYTF.

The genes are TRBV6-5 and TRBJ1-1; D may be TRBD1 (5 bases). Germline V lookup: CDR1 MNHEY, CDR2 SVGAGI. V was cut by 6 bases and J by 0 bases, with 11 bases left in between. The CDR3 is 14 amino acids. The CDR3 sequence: CASRAGSMNTEAFF. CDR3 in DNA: TGTGCCAGCAGAGCAGGGTCGATGAACACTGAAGCTTTCTTT.

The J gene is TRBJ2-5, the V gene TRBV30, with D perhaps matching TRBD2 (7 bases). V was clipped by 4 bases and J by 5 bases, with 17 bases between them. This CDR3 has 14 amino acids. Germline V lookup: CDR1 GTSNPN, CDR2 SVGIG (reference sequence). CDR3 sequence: CAWKAAGGPETQYF. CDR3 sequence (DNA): TGTGCCTGGAAAGCCGCCGGGGGGCCGGAGACCCAGTACTTC.

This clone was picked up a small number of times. The CDR3 region is CASSLPRTGNPLNTEAFF. CDR3 in DNA: TGTGCCAGCAGCTTGCCCCGGACGGGAAATCCATTGAACACTGAAGCTTTCTTT. The chain joins TRBV5-8 to TRBJ1-1, with D unresolved. Trimming left V 1 base short and J 0 bases short, with 19 bases between. Germline CDR1 is SGHTS and CDR2 is YDEGEE. The CDR3 has 18 amino acids.

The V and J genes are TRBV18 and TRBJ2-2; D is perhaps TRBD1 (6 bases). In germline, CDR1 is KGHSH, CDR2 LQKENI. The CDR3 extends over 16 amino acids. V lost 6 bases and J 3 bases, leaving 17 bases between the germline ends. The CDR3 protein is CASSATTGTDTGELFF. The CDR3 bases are TGTGCCAGCTCCGCAACGACAGGTACCGACACCGGGGAGCTGTTTTTT.

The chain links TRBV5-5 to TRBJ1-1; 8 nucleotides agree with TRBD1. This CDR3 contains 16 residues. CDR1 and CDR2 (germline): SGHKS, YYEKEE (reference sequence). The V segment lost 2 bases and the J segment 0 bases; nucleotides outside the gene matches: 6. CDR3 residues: CASSFGQGNMNTEAFF. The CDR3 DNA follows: TGTGCCAGCAGCTTTGGACAGGGAAACATGAACACTGAAGCTTTCTTT.

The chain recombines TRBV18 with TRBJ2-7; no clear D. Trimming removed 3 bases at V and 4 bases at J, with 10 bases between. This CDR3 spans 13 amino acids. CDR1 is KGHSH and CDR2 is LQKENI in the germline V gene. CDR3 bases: TGTGCCAGCTCACCCACCCGACTTTACGAGCAGTACTTC. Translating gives CASSPTRLYEQYF.

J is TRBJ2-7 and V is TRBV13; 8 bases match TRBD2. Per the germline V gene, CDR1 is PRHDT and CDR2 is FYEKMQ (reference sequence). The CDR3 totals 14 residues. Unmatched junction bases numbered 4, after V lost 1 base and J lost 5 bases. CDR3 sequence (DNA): TGTGCCAGCAGCTTAGCGGGAGGGTGGGACGAGCAGTACTTC. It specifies CASSLAGGWDEQYF.

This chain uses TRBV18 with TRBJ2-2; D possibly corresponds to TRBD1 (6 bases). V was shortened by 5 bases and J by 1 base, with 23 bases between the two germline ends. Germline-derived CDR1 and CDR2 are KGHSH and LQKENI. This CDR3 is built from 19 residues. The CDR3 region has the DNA TGTGCCAGCTCAGTCCGTGGGGGCGCGGAAGCACAGAACACCGGGGAGCTGTTTTTT. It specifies CASSVRGGAEAQNTGELFF. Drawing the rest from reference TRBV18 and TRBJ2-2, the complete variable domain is NAGVMQNPRHLVRRRGQEARLRCSPMKGHSHVYWYRQLPEEGLKFMVYLQKENIIDESGMPKERFSAEFPKEGPSILRIQQVVRGDSAAYFCASSVRGGAEAQNTGELFFGEGSRLTVL.

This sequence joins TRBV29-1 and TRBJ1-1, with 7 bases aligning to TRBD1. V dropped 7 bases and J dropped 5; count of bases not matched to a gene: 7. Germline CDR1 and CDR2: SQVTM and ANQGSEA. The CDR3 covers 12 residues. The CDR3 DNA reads TGCAGCGCTCAGACAGGGAGGACTGAAGCTTTCTTT. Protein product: CSAQTGRTEAFF.

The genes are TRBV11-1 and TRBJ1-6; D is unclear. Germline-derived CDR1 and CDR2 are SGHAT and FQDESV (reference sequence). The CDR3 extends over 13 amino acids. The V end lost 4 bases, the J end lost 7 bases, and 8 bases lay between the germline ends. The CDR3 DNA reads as TGTGCCAGCAGCTCCGTCCCCAATTCACCCCTCCACTTT. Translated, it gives CASSSVPNSPLHF.

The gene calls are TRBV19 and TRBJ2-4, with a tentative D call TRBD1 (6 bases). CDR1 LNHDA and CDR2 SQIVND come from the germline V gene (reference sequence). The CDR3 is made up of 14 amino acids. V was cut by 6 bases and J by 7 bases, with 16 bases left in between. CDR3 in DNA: TGTGCCAGTAGCCGTTTACAGGGTCCCAACATTCAGTACTTC. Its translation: CASSRLQGPNIQYF.

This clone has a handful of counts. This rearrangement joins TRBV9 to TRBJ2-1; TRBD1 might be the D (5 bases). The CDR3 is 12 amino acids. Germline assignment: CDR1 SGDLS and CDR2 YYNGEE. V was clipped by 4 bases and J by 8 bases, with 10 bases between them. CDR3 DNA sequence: TGTGCCAGCAGCCCTACAGGTTATGAGCAGTTCTTC. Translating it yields CASSPTGYEQFF.

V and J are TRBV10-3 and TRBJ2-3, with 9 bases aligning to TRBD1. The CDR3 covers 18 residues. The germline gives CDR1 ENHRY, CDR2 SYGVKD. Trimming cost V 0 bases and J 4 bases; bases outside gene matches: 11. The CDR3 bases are TGTGCCATCAGTGAGTCCTCCCCGGGACAGGGTCTTCCAGATACGCAGTATTTT. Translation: CAISESSPGQGLPDTQYF.

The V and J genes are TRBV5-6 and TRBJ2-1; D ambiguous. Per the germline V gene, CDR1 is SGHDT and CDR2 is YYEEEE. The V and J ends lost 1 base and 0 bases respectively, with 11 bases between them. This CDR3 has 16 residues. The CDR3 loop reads CASSLSAASSYNEQFF. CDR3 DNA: TGTGCCAGCAGCTTGAGTGCCGCTAGCTCCTACAATGAGCAGTTCTTC.

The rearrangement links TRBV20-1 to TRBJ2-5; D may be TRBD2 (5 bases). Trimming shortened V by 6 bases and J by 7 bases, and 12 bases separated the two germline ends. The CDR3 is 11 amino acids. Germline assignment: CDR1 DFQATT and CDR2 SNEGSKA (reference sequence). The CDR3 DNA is TGCAGTGCGGGGAGTGGTGTGACCCAGTACTTC. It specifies CSAGSGVTQYF.

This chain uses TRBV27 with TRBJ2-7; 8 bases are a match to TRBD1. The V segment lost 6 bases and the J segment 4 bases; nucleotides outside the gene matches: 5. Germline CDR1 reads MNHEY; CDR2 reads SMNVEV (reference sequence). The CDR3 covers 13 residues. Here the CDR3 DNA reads TGTGCCAGCAGACCATGGACAGGGTACGAGCAGTACTTC. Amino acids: CASRPWTGYEQYF.

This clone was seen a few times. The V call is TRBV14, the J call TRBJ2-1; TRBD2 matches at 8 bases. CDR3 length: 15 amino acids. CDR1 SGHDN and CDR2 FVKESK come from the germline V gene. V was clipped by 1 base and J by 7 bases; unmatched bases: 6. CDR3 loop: CASSQAGGAGNEQFF. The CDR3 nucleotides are TGTGCCAGCAGCCAAGCCGGGGGGGCCGGGAATGAGCAGTTCTTC.

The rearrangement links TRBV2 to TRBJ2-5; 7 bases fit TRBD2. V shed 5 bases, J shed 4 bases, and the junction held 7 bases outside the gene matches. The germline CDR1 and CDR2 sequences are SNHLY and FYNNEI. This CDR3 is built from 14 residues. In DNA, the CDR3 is TGTGCCAGCAGTACCGAGCGGGGTAGAGAGACCCAGTACTTC. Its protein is CASSTERGRETQYF.

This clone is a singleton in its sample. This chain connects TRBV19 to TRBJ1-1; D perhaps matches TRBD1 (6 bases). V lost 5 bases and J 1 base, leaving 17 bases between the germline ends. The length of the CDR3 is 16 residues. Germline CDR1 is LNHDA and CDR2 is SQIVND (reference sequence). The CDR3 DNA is TGTGCCAGTAGTTCCACCAGGGGTCGCGGGAACACTGAAGCTTTCTTT. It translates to CASSSTRGRGNTEAFF. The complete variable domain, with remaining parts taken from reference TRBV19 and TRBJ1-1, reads DGGITQSPKYLFRKEGQNVTLSCEQNLNHDAMYWYRQDPGQGLRLIYYSQIVNDFQKGDIAEGYSVSREKKESFPLTVTSAQKNPTAFYLCASSSTRGRGNTEAFFGQGTRLTVV.

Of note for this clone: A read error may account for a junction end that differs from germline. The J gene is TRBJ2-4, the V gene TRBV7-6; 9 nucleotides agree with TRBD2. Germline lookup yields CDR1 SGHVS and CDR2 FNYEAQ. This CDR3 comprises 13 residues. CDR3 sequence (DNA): TGTGCCAGCAGCTTATCGGAACTAGCGGGTCCAATCTTC. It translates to CASSLSELAGPIF.